This TCR beta chain was profiled in a study of identifying expanded T cells in peripheral blood. Clones were sequenced by immunoSEQ multiplex PCR, and TCRdb holds only the in-frame ones, with some missing. The sample carries fewer than 80,000 clones, about 80% recorded once. CDR3 length: 14 amino acids. The germline V and J ends were trimmed by 8 bases and 0 bases, with 11 bases remaining between them. Germline assignment: CDR1 MNHNS and CDR2 SASEGT. This TCR came from a person aged 18 to 70 in good health. The sample was blood. The genes are TRBV6-1 and TRBJ1-5, with D possibly matching TRBD1 (5 bases). In nucleotides, the CDR3 is TGTGCCAGCCGACAGAGCCATAGCAATCAGCCCCAGCATTTT. Protein: CASRQSHSNQPQHF.